The clone carrying this T cell receptor (beta chain) was observed a handful of times. Its cognate antigen is unknown. TCRdb passed the 5' RACE reads through MiXCR, listing each CDR3 protein once. The data show more than 350,000 distinct CDR3 sequences, about 17% seen once. This sample is part of a study of T-cell memory formation after mild COVID-19. Overall study results and limits: Some clones that responded were present in memory (sampled pre-infection), which suggests cross-reactive memory joined.

Sequencing was performed on PBMCs or a T cell subset sorted from them (not recorded which). This receptor was taken from a man younger than 35 who had mild COVID-19 (a few samples of this study predate the infection). Cell type and time point are not known.

CDR3 loop: CATSRGTRGGKGETQYF. As DNA, the CDR3 is TGTGCCACCAGCAGAGGGACACGCGGGGGAAAGGGAGAGACCCAGTACTTC. This chain connects TRBV15 to TRBJ2-5, with 7 positions matching TRBD2. This CDR3 contains 17 residues. Per germline, CDR1 LNHNV and CDR2 YYDKDF (reference sequence). V lost 1 base to trimming and J lost 4 bases; unmatched junction nucleotides: 12.